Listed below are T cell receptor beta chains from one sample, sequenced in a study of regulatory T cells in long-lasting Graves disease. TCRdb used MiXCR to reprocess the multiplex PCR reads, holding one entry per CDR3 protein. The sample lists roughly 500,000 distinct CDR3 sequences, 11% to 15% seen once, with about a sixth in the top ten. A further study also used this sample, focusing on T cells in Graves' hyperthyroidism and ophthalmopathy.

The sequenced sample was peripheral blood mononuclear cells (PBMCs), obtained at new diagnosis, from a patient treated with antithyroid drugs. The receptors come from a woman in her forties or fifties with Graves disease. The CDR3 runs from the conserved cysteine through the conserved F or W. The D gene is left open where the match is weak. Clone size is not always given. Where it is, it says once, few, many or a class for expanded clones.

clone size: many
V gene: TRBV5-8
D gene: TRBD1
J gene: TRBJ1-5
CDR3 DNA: TGTGCCAGCCTCGAGAGGGGGACAGGCAATCAGCCCCAGCATTTT
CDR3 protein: CASLERGTGNQPQHF

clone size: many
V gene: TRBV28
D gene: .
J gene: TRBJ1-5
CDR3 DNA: TGTGCCAGCGGCTCGAATAGCAATCAGCCCCAGCATTTT
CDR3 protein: CASGSNSNQPQHF

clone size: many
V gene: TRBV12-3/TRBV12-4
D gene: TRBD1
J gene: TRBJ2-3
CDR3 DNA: TGTGCCATCAAAGGGACAGTTGCAGATACGCAGTATTTT
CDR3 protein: CAIKGTVADTQYF

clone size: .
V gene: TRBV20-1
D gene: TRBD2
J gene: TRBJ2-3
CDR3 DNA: TGCAGTGCTAGAAAACGAGCGGGGGGAACAGATACGCAGTATTTT
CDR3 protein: CSARKRAGGTDTQYF

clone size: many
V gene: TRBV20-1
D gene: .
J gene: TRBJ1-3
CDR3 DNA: TGCAGTGCTAGAGAATGGGGTCCTGGAAACACCATATATTTT
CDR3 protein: CSAREWGPGNTIYF

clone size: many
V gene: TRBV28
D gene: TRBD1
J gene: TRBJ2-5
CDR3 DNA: TGTGCCAGCCAGGAGAGGGGGCGCGCAGAGACCCAGTACTTC
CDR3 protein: CASQERGRAETQYF

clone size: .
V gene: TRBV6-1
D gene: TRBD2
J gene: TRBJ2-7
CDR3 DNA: TGTGCCAGCAGGATACTAGCGGGGACCTCCTACGAGCAGTACTTC
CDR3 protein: CASRILAGTSYEQYF

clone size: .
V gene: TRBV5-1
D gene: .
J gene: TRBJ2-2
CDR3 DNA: TGCGCCAGCAGCTTGGTCGAAGCCGGGGAGCTGTTTTTT
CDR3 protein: CASSLVEAGELFF

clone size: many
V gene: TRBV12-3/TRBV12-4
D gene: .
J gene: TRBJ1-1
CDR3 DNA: TGTGCCAGCAACCTCGGGTCCTCGAAAGCTTTCTTT
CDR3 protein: CASNLGSSKAFF

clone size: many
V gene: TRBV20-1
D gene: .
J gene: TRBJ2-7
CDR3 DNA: TGCAGTGCTATGCCCCGGGTCCGGGGGAACTACGAGCAGTACTTC
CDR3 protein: CSAMPRVRGNYEQYF

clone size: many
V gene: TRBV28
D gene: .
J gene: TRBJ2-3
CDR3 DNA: TGTGCCAGCACTATAGGGGTGGGGGCAGATACGCAGTATTTT
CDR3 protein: CASTIGVGADTQYF

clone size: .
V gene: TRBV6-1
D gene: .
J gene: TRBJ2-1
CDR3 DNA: TGTGCCAGCAAAGGAGTGAACAATGAGCAGTTCTTC
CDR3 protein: CASKGVNNEQFF

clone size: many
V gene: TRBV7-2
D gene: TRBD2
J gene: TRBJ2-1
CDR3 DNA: TGTGCCAGCAGCTTAGAGGGGACTAAGCAGTTCTTC
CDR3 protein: CASSLEGTKQFF

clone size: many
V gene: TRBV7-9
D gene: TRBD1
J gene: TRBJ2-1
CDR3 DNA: TGTGCCAGCGAATTTCGGGACAGGGGTTCCTACAATGAGCAGTTCTTC
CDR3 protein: CASEFRDRGSYNEQFF

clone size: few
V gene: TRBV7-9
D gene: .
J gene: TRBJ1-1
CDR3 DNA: TGTGCCAGCAGCTTAAATGCGCCGGCTGAAGCTTTCTTT
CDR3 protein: CASSLNAPAEAFF

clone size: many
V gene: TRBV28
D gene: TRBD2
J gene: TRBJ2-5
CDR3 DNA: TGTGCCAGCAGTTTCCGAGCGGGAGCAGAGACCCAGTACTTC
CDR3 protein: CASSFRAGAETQYF

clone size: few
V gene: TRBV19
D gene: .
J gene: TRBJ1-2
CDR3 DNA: TGTGCCAGTAGTATATGGCTCCGCGAGTCCGTCGGCTACACCTTC
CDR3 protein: CASSIWLRESVGYTF

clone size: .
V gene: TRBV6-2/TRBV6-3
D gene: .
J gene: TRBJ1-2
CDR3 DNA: TGTGCCACCCCCCGGACAGCCACTAACTATGGCTACACCTTC
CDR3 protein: CATPRTATNYGYTF

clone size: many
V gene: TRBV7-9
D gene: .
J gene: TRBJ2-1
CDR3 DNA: TGTGCCAGCAGCTTAGCGGGACACCCGGCGGGGAATGAGCAGTTCTTC
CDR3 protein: CASSLAGHPAGNEQFF

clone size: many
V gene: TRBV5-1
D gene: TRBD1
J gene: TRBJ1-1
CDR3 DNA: TGTGCCAGCAGTGCGGGACAGCTGAACACTGAAGCTTTCTTT
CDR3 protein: CASSAGQLNTEAFF

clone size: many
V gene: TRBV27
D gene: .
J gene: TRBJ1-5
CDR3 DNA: TGTGCCAGCAGTCTGGACCTCCCAACAGCAAATCAGCCCCAGCATTTT
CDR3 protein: CASSLDLPTANQPQHF

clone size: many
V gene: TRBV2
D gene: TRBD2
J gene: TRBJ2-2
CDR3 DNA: TGTGCCAGCAGTGGACTAGCGGGGGAGCTGTTTTTT
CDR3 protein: CASSGLAGELFF

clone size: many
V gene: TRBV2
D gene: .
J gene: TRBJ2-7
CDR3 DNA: TGTGCCAGCAGTGGCAGGGTCGAGCAGTACTTC
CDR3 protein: CASSGRVEQYF

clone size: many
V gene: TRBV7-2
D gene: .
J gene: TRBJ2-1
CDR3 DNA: TGTGCCAGCAGCTTACGGGACGGAACCAATGAGCAGTTCTTC
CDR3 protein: CASSLRDGTNEQFF

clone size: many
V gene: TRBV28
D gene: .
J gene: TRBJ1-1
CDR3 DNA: TGTGCCAGCAGTTTGGGGGTGCGGGGGTGGGCCACTGAAGCTTTCTTT
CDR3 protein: CASSLGVRGWATEAFF

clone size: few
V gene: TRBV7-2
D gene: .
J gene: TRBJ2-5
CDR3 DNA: TGTGCCAGCAGCTTAGGTGTTCTAGCGCTGGAGACCCAGTACTTC
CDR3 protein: CASSLGVLALETQYF

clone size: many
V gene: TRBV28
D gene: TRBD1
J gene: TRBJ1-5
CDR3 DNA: TGTGCCAGCAGTTTAGACAGGGGCTATGGGCAGCCCCAGCATTTT
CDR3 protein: CASSLDRGYGQPQHF

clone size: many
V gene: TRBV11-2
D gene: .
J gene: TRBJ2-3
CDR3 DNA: TGTGCCAGCAGCCCAGACTACGGCACAGATACGCAGTATTTT
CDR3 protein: CASSPDYGTDTQYF

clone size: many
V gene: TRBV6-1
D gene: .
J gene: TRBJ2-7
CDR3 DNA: TGTGCCAGCAATCACGGGGGGCAGTGGGGTGTCTACGAGCAGTACTTC
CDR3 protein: CASNHGGQWGVYEQYF

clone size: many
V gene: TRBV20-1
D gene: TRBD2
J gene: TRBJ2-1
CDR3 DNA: TGCAGTGCCCGGGGACTAGCGGGATACAATGAGCAGTTCTTC
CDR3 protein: CSARGLAGYNEQFF

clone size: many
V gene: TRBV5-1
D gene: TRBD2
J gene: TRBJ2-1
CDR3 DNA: TGCGCCAGCAGCTTGTTAGGTGGGACTAGCGGGATTAATGAGCAGTTCTTC
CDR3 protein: CASSLLGGTSGINEQFF

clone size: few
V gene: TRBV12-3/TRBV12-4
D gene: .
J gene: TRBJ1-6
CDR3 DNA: TGTGCCAGCAGTCCATCTCTGGGTAATTCACCCCTCCACTTT
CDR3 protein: CASSPSLGNSPLHF

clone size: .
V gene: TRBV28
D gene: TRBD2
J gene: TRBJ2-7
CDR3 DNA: TGTGCCAGCAGCTTGGGGGGGAAGCCCTACGAGCAGTACTTC
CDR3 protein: CASSLGGKPYEQYF

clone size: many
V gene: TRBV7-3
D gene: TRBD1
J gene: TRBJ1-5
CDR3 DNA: TGTGCCAGCAGCCCCTCCGGACAGGGTGGCGATCAGCCCCAGCATTTT
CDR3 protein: CASSPSGQGGDQPQHF

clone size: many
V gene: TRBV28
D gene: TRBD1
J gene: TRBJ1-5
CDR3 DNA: TGTGCCAGCAGATCTCAGGACAGGGGCAATCAGCCCCAGCATTTT
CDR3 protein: CASRSQDRGNQPQHF

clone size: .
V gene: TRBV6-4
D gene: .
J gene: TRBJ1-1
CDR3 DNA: TGTGCCAGCAGTCCCCAGGGGAATGGGGTGAACACTGAAGCTTTCTTT
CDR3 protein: CASSPQGNGVNTEAFF

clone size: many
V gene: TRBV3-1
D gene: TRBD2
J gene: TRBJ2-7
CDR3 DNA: TGTGCCAGCAGCCGAATAGCGGGGTCGGACTACGAGCAGTACTTC
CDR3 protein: CASSRIAGSDYEQYF

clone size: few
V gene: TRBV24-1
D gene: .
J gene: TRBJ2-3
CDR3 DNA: TGTGCCACCAGGAGAAGGGACAGCACAGATACGCAGTATTTT
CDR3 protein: CATRRRDSTDTQYF

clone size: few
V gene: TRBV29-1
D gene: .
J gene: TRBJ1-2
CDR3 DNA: TGCAGCGTTGAATCGATAGCTAACTATGGCTACACCTTC
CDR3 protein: CSVESIANYGYTF

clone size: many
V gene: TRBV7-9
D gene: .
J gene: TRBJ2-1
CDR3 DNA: TGTGCCAGCAGCTTACAGGACTATTACAATGAGCAGTTCTTC
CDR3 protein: CASSLQDYYNEQFF

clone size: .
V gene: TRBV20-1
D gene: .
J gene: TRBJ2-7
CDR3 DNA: TGCAGTGCCACTTCAGGTCTTAGTCTTGGCTTATACGAGCAGTACTTC
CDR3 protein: CSATSGLSLGLYEQYF

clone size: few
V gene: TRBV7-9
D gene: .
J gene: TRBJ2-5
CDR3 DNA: TGTGCCAGCAGCTTAAACAGCGGCAAACAAGAGACCCAGTACTTC
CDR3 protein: CASSLNSGKQETQYF

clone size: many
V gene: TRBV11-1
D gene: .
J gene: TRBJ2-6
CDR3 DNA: TGTGCCAGCAGCTTAGGAGTGAGGGGGGCCAACGTCCTGACTTTC
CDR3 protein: CASSLGVRGANVLTF

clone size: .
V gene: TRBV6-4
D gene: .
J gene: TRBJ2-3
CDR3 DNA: TGTGCCAGCAGTGACGGCAGCACCACAGATACGCAGTATTTT
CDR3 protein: CASSDGSTTDTQYF

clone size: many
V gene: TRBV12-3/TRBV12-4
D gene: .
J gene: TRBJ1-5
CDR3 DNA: TGTGCCAGCAGTCCAGTTGCCGGGGGCAATCAGCCCCAGCATTTT
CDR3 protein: CASSPVAGGNQPQHF

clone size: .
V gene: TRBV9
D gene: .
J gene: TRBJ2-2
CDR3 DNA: TGTGCCAGCAGCGGGGTGATGGCCGGGGAGCTGTTTTTT
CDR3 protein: CASSGVMAGELFF

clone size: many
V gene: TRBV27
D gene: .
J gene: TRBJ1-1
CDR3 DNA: TGTGCCAGCAGTTTTTCCGAGAACACTGAAGCTTTCTTT
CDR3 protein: CASSFSENTEAFF

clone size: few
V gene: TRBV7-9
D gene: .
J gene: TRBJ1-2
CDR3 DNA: TGTGCCAGCAGCTTAGAACCCGAGGAGAACTATGGCTACACCTTC
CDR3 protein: CASSLEPEENYGYTF

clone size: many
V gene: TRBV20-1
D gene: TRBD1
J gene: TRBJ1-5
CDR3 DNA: TGCAGTGCTAGAGAAGGGACAGCTAATTATAGCAATCAGCCCCAGCATTTT
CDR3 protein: CSAREGTANYSNQPQHF

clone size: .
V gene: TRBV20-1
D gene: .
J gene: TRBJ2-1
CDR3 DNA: TGCAGTGCCCAACTGGGTTCCTACAATGAGCAGTTCTTC
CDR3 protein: CSAQLGSYNEQFF

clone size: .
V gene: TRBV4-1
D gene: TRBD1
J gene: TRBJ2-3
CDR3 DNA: TGCGCCAGCAGCCTGAGCTGGGGGACAGGAGCAGATACGCAGTATTTT
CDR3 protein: CASSLSWGTGADTQYF

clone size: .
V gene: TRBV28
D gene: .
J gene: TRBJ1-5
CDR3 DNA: TGTGCCAGCAGTTTCACCAGCGCGGGGTATCAGCCCCAGCATTTT
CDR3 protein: CASSFTSAGYQPQHF

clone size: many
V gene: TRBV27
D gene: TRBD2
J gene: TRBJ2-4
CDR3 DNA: TGTGCCAGCAGTTTATTTAGCGGGAGTGATGTCGGGGCCAAAAACATTCAGTACTTC
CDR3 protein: CASSLFSGSDVGAKNIQYF

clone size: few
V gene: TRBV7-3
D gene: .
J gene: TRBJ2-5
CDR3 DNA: TGTGCCAGCAGCCAACGAACAGGGGAGACCCAGTACTTC
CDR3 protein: CASSQRTGETQYF

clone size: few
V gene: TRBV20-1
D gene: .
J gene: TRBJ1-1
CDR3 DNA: TGCAGTGCTAGAGAGGCAGGACCCTATATGAACACTGAAGCTTTCTTT
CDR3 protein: CSAREAGPYMNTEAFF

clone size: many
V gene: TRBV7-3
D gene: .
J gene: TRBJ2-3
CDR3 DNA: TGTGCCAGCAGCTTACAGCCAGGGTTCACAGATACGCAGTATTTT
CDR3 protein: CASSLQPGFTDTQYF

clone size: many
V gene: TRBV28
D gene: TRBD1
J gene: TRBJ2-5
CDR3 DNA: TGTGCCAGCAGTTCCGCTCAGGGGGTACAAGAGACCCAGTACTTC
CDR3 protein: CASSSAQGVQETQYF